The clone carrying this T cell receptor beta chain was recorded at least ten times. It was RNA transcripts that yielded the amplified TCR beta CDR3 regions. The HTBI primer set served for first-round RT-PCR of the TCR CDR3. Using its own MiXCR run on the multiplex PCR reads, TCRdb lists one record per CDR3 protein. The sample includes around 600,000 distinct CDR3 sequences, about 14% of them seen just once. This CDR3 is built from 19 residues. Unmatched junction bases numbered 6, after V lost 0 bases and J lost 4 bases. The germline CDR1 and CDR2 sequences are LGHDT and YNNKEL (reference sequence). This entry comes from a study of T cells in Graves' hyperthyroidism and ophthalmopathy. Patients showing uncontrolled infection, other autoimmune disease, pregnancy or lactation were ineligible. Every diagnosis used clinical symptoms, serum thyroxine and TRAb, thyroid ultrasound and orbital computed tomography.

Sequencing was performed on blood. The clonotype was recovered from a woman aged 18-29 years with Graves' ophthalmopathy. The chain carries TRBV3-1 and TRBJ2-1; TRBD2 agrees at 16 bases. DNA of the CDR3: TGTGCCAGCAGCCAAGATCTGGGACTAGCGGGAGGGAATTACAATGAGCAGTTCTTC. Encoded protein: CASSQDLGLAGGNYNEQFF.